This T cell receptor beta chain appears in the sequencing data of a study of vaccination and CD4 T cells after COVID-19 (dated by TCRdb to the early 2020s). About the study as a whole: Every convalescent patient had a positive nasal swab PCR test for SARS-CoV-2, with mild disease in under ten patients and severe disease in one. The cultures were stimulated with overlapping spike peptide pools from SARS-CoV-2 and from the common cold coronaviruses HCoV-NL63, HCoV-OC43 and HCoV-229E. The convalescent cohort comprised six males and four females, including two Hispanic individuals, seven Caucasians, two Asians and one multiracial person. In roughly 11 COVID-19 convalescent patients and several infection-naive healthy vaccine recipients, the spike-specific CD4+ TCR repertoire before mRNA vaccination was compared with the repertoire after mRNA vaccination. Each participant got two doses of either the Pfizer-BioNTech BNT162b2 vaccine (n=8) or the Moderna mRNA-1273 vaccine (n=2). The time from the second vaccine dose to post-vaccine blood sampling had a median of roughly 79 days and ranged from about 14 to 241 days. Control cultures received a CEFX viral epitope pool as the positive control, an HIV-1 Nef peptide pool as the negative control, or no peptide. Post-COVID blood samples were collected from convalescent patients a median of roughly 100 days after diagnosis, with a range of about 30 to 161 days.

The treatment or condition label on this specimen signifies: roughly 11-day PBMC culture with coronavirus spike peptide pools or control peptides (ViraFEST assay). The study used the ViraFEST assay, which expanded antigen-specific T cells with peptide pools and then identified expanded clonotypes by TCR sequencing. The positive SARS-CoV-2 PCR tests of the convalescent patients were dated from March to December 2020, before the Alpha, Beta and Delta variants emerged in the United States. Each well held two million PBMCs cultured with roughly 10 ug/ml peptide pools in IMDM containing approximately 5% human AB serum and approximately 10 IU/ml IL-2. Half of the culture medium was replaced with fresh IL-2-containing medium on days 3 and 7. After approximately 11 days of culture, CD4+ T cells were isolated by negative selection with the EasySep CD4+ T cell isolation kit. Ficoll-Paque Plus gradient centrifugation was used to isolate PBMCs from whole blood, and the isolated PBMCs were then either used fresh or cryopreserved at -140C. Triplicate wells were generally used for each culture condition.

V ends up 7 bases short and J 5 bases short, with an unmatched junction base count of 14. The germline V gene encodes CDR1 MNHNS and CDR2 SASEGT. From the cysteine through the phenylalanine, the CDR3 covers 15 amino acids. Only CDR3 DNA remains: 45 bases, in frame from the first base. Libraries came from PCR. DNA from cultured CD4+ T cells underwent TCR sequencing with the Oncomine TCR Beta short-read assay at the Johns Hopkins FTIC core. Genomic DNA was extracted from the cultured CD4+ T cells with the QIAamp micro DNA kit. The Oncomine TCR Beta libraries from cultured CD4+ T cells were pooled using unique dual indexes and then sequenced on an Illumina iSeq 100. The original pipeline was this. Non-productive sequences were removed, and CDR3s not starting with C, not ending with F or W, or shorter than 7 amino acids were discarded. The MANAFEST web application was used to identify antigen-specific clonotypes by comparing peptide-stimulated wells against reference wells and other culture wells. An FDR below 0.05, an odds ratio above 5, and a productive frequency above 0.1% in at least two of three replicate wells were required for clones to be considered positive. A clonotype was classed as cross-reactive if the clonotype showed significant expansion both in SARS-CoV-2 spike wells and in at least one common cold coronavirus spike condition. Levenshtein distances (stringdist) and unrooted phylogenetic trees (ape) in R version 3.6.1 were used to assess CDR3 homology. TCRdb reanalyzed the raw reads on its own, using fastp at Q25 for trimming and MiXCR for clone calling, and kept in-frame beta chains. Rows are unified per CDR3 protein, each entry keeping the most common DNA and genes. It is TCRdb's table, rather than the study itself, that gives the V and J calls and clone size. This sample lists around 18,000 distinct CDR3 sequences; about three quarters were detected once. The top ten constitute 15% to 20% of the sample.

This clonotype has a single count. What this receptor recognizes is not known. The input lacks base qualities; no much larger clone sits a single base away. One read is thin evidence. Beyond this particular receptor, the publication reports: Among the post-vaccine SARS-CoV-2-reactive clones in convalescent patients, a median around 90% showed up only after vaccination, which suggests vaccine-specific priming. The study included relatively few convalescent patients and did not analyze early timepoints after natural infection. An increase in the median number of SARS-CoV-2-reactive clonotypes from approximately 23 after infection to roughly 39 after vaccination was observed, but the change was not found to be significant. Of the vaccine-specific clones found in convalescent patients, nearly all (304 of 307) were mono-reactive for SARS-CoV-2 spike instead of being cross-reactive with common cold coronaviruses.

The V gene is TRBV6-1 and the J gene is TRBJ2-7, and 7 junctional nucleotides match TRBD2. This sequence originates from a human donor who had recovered from COVID-19. The specimen was CD4+ T cells from blood, cultured in vitro. The bases are TGTGCCAGCACCAAGCAGCGGGGCTTAAAGGACGAGCAGTACTTC. Its product reads: CASTKQRGLKDEQYF.